This T cell receptor beta chain was obtained from a study of control samples from healthy donors and cancer patients. The repertoire was sequenced with immunoSEQ multiplex PCR; TCRdb's copy has only in-frame clones and lacks some. The table has some 110,000 clones, 83% seen once. This clone was counted a single time. Material: blood. The clonotype originates from a woman in her forties or fifties in good health.

CDR3 sequence reads: CSVQANTEAFF. The CDR3 DNA reads as TGCAGTGTGCAGGCGAACACTGAAGCTTTCTTT. This chain connects TRBV20-1 to TRBJ1-1; D is unclear. Germline-derived CDR1 and CDR2 are DFQATT and SNEGSKA (reference sequence). The CDR3 runs 11 residues. The V end was cut by 7 bases, the J end by 1 base, with 7 bases between.